A single sample is the source of the 14 T cell receptor beta chains below, sequenced in a study (dated by TCRdb to between 2014 and 2017). Library generation was performed with 5' RACE. TCRdb records Illumina MiSeq as the sequencer. TCRdb itself trimmed the public reads at Q25 with fastp, ran MiXCR and retained productive beta chains. Rows are unified per CDR3 protein, each entry keeping the most common DNA and genes. For this sample there are approximately 53,000 distinct CDR3 sequences; 28% appear just once. The ten largest clones capture 3% to 4% of the sample. Sequenced input: tumor-infiltrating memory CD4+ T cells sorted from the breast tumor. What the cell subset or site label conveys for this sample: memory CD4+ T cells, CD4+CD45RO+CD25-. These receptors were obtained from a female donor with breast cancer.

This rearrangement joins TRBV5-1 to TRBJ1-2; D might be TRBD1 (5 bases). Germline CDR1 reads SGHRS; CDR2 reads YFSETQ. Trimming pared 0 bases from V and 8 bases from J, leaving 14 bases between. The CDR3 loop spans 14 amino acids. Written as DNA, the CDR3 is TGCGCCAGCAGCTTGGGAGGGGAAGCTGGAGGCTACACCTTC. As protein: CASSLGGEAGGYTF.

This clonotype came up a few times. The chain links TRBV28 to TRBJ2-1, with D perhaps TRBD2 (7 bases). V was shortened by 8 bases and J by 6 bases, with 23 bases between the two germline ends. Germline values: CDR1 MDHEN, CDR2 SYDVKM. The CDR3 totals 16 residues. CDR3 sequence reads: CASCTPGGPTGNEQFF. The CDR3, as DNA: TGTGCCAGCTGCACCCCCGGGGGGCCGACGGGCAATGAGCAGTTCTTC.

The J gene is TRBJ2-7, the V gene TRBV18; TRBD1 might be the D (5 bases). From germline, CDR1 is KGHSH and CDR2 LQKENI. This CDR3 has 14 residues. Trimming removed 2 bases from V and 3 bases from J, with 11 bases in between. CDR3 residues: CASSPNQDSYEQYF. CDR3 nucleotide sequence: TGTGCCAGCTCACCAAACCAAGACAGCTACGAGCAGTACTTC.

In regard to this clonotype: Without the conserved terminal phenylalanine or tryptophan, this CDR3 likely stems from a read error. The chain joins TRBV4-3 to TRBJ2-4, with unresolved D. Germline lookup yields CDR1 LGHNA and CDR2 YSLEER. Trimming cost V 3 bases and J 9 bases, with 6 bases left between them. This CDR3 is built from 11 residues. This CDR3 is CASSQSGIQYS. CDR3 in DNA: TGCGCCAGCAGCCAGTCGGGCATTCAGTACTCC.

This chain joins TRBV5-1 and TRBJ2-2; no definite D call. Germline-derived CDR1 and CDR2 are SGHRS and YFSETQ. This CDR3 has 15 amino acids. Trimming pared 0 bases from V and 1 base from J, leaving 7 bases between. The CDR3 spells CASSLETVNTGELFF. The DNA for the CDR3 is TGCGCCAGCAGCTTGGAGACCGTGAACACCGGGGAGCTGTTTTTT.

As DNA, the CDR3 is TGCAGGACGGGGGATGGGGCCAAAAACATTCAGTACTTC. This sequence encodes CRTGDGAKNIQYF. The chain recombines TRBV20-1 with TRBJ2-4; tentative D call: TRBD2 (6 bases). Germline CDR1 is DFQATT and CDR2 is SNEGSKA (reference sequence). The CDR3 is 13 residues long.

There are a few counts of this clonotype. This sequence joins TRBV28 and TRBJ1-1; no clear D. Looked up from germline, CDR1 is MDHEN and CDR2 is SYDVKM. Trimming cost V 5 bases and J 1 base, with 8 bases left between them. The CDR3 totals 13 residues. The CDR3 DNA reads as TGTGCCAGCAGTACATCGACGAACACTGAAGCTTTCTTT. This codes for CASSTSTNTEAFF.

The chain couples TRBV28 to TRBJ2-3, with D possibly TRBD1 on 6 matching bases. This CDR3 has 15 residues. V lost 4 bases to trimming and J lost 6 bases, with 17 bases between them. From germline, CDR1 is MDHEN and CDR2 SYDVKM. For the CDR3, the DNA is TGTGCCAGCAGTTATGATGACCTCGACAGGGATACGCAGTATTTT. It specifies CASSYDDLDRDTQYF.

This clonotype was detected a few times. The V gene is TRBV6-1, the J gene TRBJ2-7; no firm D call. Germline CDR1 and CDR2: MNHNS and SASEGT. Trimming took off 2 bases at V and 3 bases at J, with 20 bases between the two ends. The CDR3 length is 17 residues. The CDR3, as DNA: TGTGCCAGCAGTGAATTTTCGGTGATGCTCTTGAGCTACGAGCAGTACTTC. This gives the protein CASSEFSVMLLSYEQYF.

This clonotype was found a few times. The J gene is TRBJ1-2, the V gene TRBV7-2; D gene uncertain. CDR1 and CDR2 (germline): SGHTA, FQGNSA. This CDR3 comprises 12 residues. Trimming stripped 3 bases from V and 2 bases from J, with 4 bases between. This CDR3 is CASSFSNYGYTF. As DNA, the CDR3 is TGTGCCAGCAGCTTTTCCAACTATGGCTACACCTTC.

A few counts support this clonotype. The chain couples TRBV7-9 to TRBJ1-1; D gene uncertain. V was shortened by 6 bases and J by 3 bases, with 8 bases between the two germline ends. This CDR3 has 12 residues. In germline, CDR1 is SEHNR, CDR2 FQNEAQ (reference sequence). This chain's CDR3 is CASRIKDTEAFF. The CDR3 nucleotides read TGTGCCAGCAGGATCAAGGACACTGAAGCTTTCTTT.

This chain connects TRBV6-6 to TRBJ1-1; 9 positions match TRBD1. The CDR3 spans 15 residues. Germline CDR1 reads MNHNY; CDR2 reads SVGAGI (reference sequence). Trimming took 4 bases from V and 4 from J; bases not matched to a gene: 7. As DNA, the CDR3 is TGTGCCAGCAGTTCTACAGGGGGCGCAGGCACTGAAGCTTTCTTT. This encodes CASSSTGGAGTEAFF.

This clonotype was seen repeatedly, ten times or more. V is TRBV7-8 and J is TRBJ2-7; 7 nucleotides agree with TRBD1. Trimming at V came to 5 bases and at J to 4 bases, leaving 5 bases not matched to a gene. Germline V CDR1 and CDR2: SGHVS, FQNEAQ. This CDR3 spans 13 amino acids. The CDR3 DNA follows: TGTGCCAGCAGCCTCGGGACAGCTTACGAGCAGTACTTC. It codes for CASSLGTAYEQYF. Using reference TRBV7-8 and TRBJ2-7 for the parts outside the CDR3, the full variable domain is GAGVSQSPRYKVAKRGQDVALRCDPISGHVSLFWYQQALGQGPEFLTYFQNEAQLDKSGLPSDRFFAERPEGSVSTLKIQRTQQEDSAVYLCASSLGTAYEQYFGPGTRLTVT.

This rearrangement joins TRBV7-9 to TRBJ2-5; D unclear. This CDR3 region has 11 residues. Trimming pared 1 base from V and 10 bases from J, leaving 7 bases between. Germline CDR1 reads SEHNR; CDR2 reads FQNEAQ (reference sequence). The CDR3 spells CASSLGANQYF. The CDR3, as DNA: TGTGCCAGCAGCTTAGGGGCCAACCAGTACTTC.